This T cell receptor (beta chain) is from a study of OX40 agonist ivuxolimab in advanced cancers. Overall study context: The dose-escalation cohort was over 65% male, with a mean age of about 56 years, ranging about 23 to 79. Patients achieving partial responses numbered three: one hepatocellular carcinoma case and two cutaneous melanoma cases. Study-wide points: Expanded clones belonging to CD8+ T cells outnumbered, on average, those of CD4+.

Sequenced by immunoSEQ multiplex PCR; TCRdb stores in-frame clones only, minus some. Altogether 45,000 to 50,000 clones are present, approximately 91% being singletons, with the ten largest covering under 10%. Per the germline V gene, CDR1 is MNHEY and CDR2 is SMNVEV (reference sequence). The CDR3 consists of 15 residues. Trimming removed 0 bases at V and 3 bases at J, with 11 bases between. A note on this clone: Its target is unknown.

Patients with autoimmune history or systemic immunosuppression were excluded. The chain carries TRBV27 and TRBJ1-1; D possibly corresponds to TRBD1 (6 bases). The receptor was derived from an adult with an advanced solid tumor such as melanoma, head and neck, liver or kidney cancer. The source was CD4+ or CD8+ T cells sorted from blood, collected in a trial of the OX40 agonist ivuxolimab. Here the CDR3 DNA reads TGTGCCAGCAGTTTATCGACCAGGGGAGACACTGAAGCTTTCTTT. Its translation: CASSLSTRGDTEAFF.